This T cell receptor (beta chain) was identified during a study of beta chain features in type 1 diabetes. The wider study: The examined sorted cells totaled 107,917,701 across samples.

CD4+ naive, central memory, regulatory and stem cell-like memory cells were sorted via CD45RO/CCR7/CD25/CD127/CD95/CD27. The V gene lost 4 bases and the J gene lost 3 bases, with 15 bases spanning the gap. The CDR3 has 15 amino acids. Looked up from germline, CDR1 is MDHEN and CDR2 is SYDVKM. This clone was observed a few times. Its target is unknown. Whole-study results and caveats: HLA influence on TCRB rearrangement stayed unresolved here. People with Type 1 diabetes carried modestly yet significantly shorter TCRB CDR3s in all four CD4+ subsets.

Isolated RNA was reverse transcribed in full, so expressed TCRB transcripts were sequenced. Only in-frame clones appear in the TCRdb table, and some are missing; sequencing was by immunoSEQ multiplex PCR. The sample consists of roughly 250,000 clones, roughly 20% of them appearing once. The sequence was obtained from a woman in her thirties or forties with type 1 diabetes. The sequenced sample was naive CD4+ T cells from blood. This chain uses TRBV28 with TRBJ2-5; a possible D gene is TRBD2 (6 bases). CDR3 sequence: CASSSSSAGKETQYF. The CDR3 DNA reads TGTGCCAGCAGTTCCTCCAGCGCGGGAAAAGAGACCCAGTACTTC. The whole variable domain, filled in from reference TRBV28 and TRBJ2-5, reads DVKVTQSSRYLVKRTGEKVFLECVQDMDHENMFWYRQDPGLGLRLIYFSYDVKMKEKGDIPEGYSVSREKKERFSLILESASTNQTSMYLCASSSSSAGKETQYFGPGTRLLVL.